The text below deals with one T cell receptor (beta chain). V shed 3 bases, J shed 4 bases, and the junction held 12 bases outside the gene matches. This CDR3 has 18 amino acids. Looked up from germline, CDR1 is SEHNR and CDR2 is FQNEAQ (reference sequence). These data come from a study of blood T cell repertoires in COVID-19. The overall study: Samples of COVID-19 (acute and convalescent) were obtained from the United States, Italy and Spain. T cells, B-cell-depleted T cells, or PBMCs provided the cDNA or gDNA that served as material.

Original analysis: Reference gene primer amplification in the assay estimated nucleated cell counts. Clones were sequenced by immunoSEQ multiplex PCR, and TCRdb holds only the in-frame ones, with some missing. For V, J and clone size, that table is used; D and trimming come from the DNA. The sample consists of fewer than 350,000 clones, roughly nine tenths of them appearing once. One Seattle source followed patients from active infection through their disease course. The sequence was obtained from a woman aged 25 to 39 with COVID-19, enrolled during active disease. Sequenced: peripheral blood. The V gene is TRBV7-9, the J gene TRBJ2-2, with 9 bases that match TRBD1. The CDR3 region has the DNA TGTGCCAGCAGCTTTTTGCCGGGACAGGGCCGGCGCACCGGGGAGCTGTTTTTT. Its translation: CASSFLPGQGRRTGELFF. The variable domain in full, completed from reference TRBV7-9 and TRBJ2-2, reads DTGVSQNPRHKITKRGQNVTFRCDPISEHNRLYWYRQTLGQGPEFLTYFQNEAQLEKSRLLSDRFSAERPKGSFSTLEIQRTEQGDSAMYLCASSFLPGQGRRTGELFFGEGSRLTVL.